One sample yielded the 9 T cell receptor beta chains listed below, sequenced in a study of blood T cell repertoires in COVID-19 (TCRdb year 2020). Library preparation was by the immunoSEQ multiplex PCR assay. Here the immuneACCESS table is served through TCRdb, limited to in-frame sequences with V and J called. Missing clones are a known gap in these copies; in checked studies unresolved V genes cover under half, and the rest lacks a known reason. For this sample there are about 71,000 clones; 86% appear just once. The ten largest clones take up 1.5% to 2% of the sample. The sample taken for sequencing was peripheral blood. All receptors derive from a man aged 25-45 years with acute or convalescent COVID-19.

The V and J genes are TRBV5-1 and TRBJ2-1; weak D call: TRBD1 (5 bases). Trimming took 5 bases from V and 8 from J, leaving 14 bases between them. The germline V gene has CDR1 SGHRS and CDR2 YFSETQ. The CDR3 extends over 13 amino acids. DNA of the CDR3: TGCGCCAGCAGTCGACAGAATAGGGATGAGCAGTTCTTC. Protein sequence: CASSRQNRDEQFF.

This chain links TRBV5-4 with TRBJ1-1; perhaps TRBD1 as D (5 bases). The V end was cut by 3 bases, the J end by 0 bases, with 12 bases between. Looked up from germline, CDR1 is SGHNT and CDR2 is YYREEE (reference sequence). This CDR3 has 15 residues. The CDR3 here is CASSSERGMNTEAFF. Here the CDR3 DNA reads TGTGCCAGCAGCTCTGAAAGGGGTATGAACACTGAAGCTTTCTTT.

This chain links TRBV5-4 with TRBJ2-3, with a tentative D call TRBD1 (5 bases). V was shortened by 2 bases and J by 0 bases, with 13 bases between the two germline ends. This CDR3 has 16 residues. Germline values: CDR1 SGHNT, CDR2 YYREEE (reference sequence). In DNA form, the CDR3 reads TGTGCCAGCAGCTTAGGTCCAGGGATAAGCACAGATACGCAGTATTTT. Amino acid sequence: CASSLGPGISTDTQYF.

The chain recombines TRBV13 with TRBJ1-1; TRBD1 agrees at 9 bases. V was pared by 5 bases and J by 6 bases, with 7 bases of the junction left unmatched. The germline V gene has CDR1 PRHDT and CDR2 FYEKMQ (reference sequence). The CDR3 spans 14 residues. The CDR3 DNA is TGTGCCAGCAGCACCCGGACAGGGGCGGCTGAAGCTTTCTTT. The encoded protein is CASSTRTGAAEAFF.

To note about this clone: Sequence at one end of the junction differs from germline and may be a read error. The chain combines TRBV11-1 with TRBJ1-1; D uncertain. This CDR3 has 13 amino acids. In germline, CDR1 is SGHAT, CDR2 FQDESV (reference sequence). CDR3 loop: CASSPGRTWSPHF. The CDR3 nucleotides are TGTGCCAGCAGCCCCGGTCGTACGTGGAGCCCTCACTTT.

CDR3 region: CATKDRATGELFF. The DNA for the CDR3 is TGTGCCACCAAAGACAGGGCCACCGGGGAGCTGTTTTTT. V usage is TRBV19 and J usage is TRBJ2-2; 7 bases line up with TRBD1. CDR1 and CDR2 from the germline V gene are LNHDA and SQIVND (reference sequence). This CDR3 is 13 amino acids long. V shed 10 bases, J shed 4 bases, and the junction held 6 bases outside the gene matches.

The DNA of the CDR3 is TGTGCCAGCACCCCGCACTCTTTGGACAGGGACTATGGCTACACCTTC. Translated: CASTPHSLDRDYGYTF. The chain links TRBV6-2 or TRBV6-3 to TRBJ1-2; TRBD1 agrees at 8 bases. Germline V gives CDR1 MNHEY, CDR2 SVGEGT. This CDR3 region has 16 residues. With 7 bases clipped from V and 3 bases from J, the junction kept 13 bases outside the gene matches.

The chain employs TRBV10-3 and TRBJ2-1; TRBD1 agrees at 7 bases. Trimming removed 6 bases from V and 0 bases from J; junction bases left unmatched: 8. Germline-derived CDR1 and CDR2 are ENHRY and SYGVKD. This CDR3 is built from 16 residues. The chain's CDR3 is CAISLGQRSSYNEQFF. The DNA of the CDR3 is TGTGCCATCAGCCTGGGACAGCGGAGCTCCTACAATGAGCAGTTCTTC.

J is TRBJ1-6 and V is TRBV25-1, with TRBD1 as a possible D gene (6 bases). The CDR3 length is 16 residues. Germline values: CDR1 MGHDK, CDR2 SYGVNS. V dropped 2 bases and J dropped 7 bases, with 15 bases sitting between them. The CDR3 sequence is CASSERGAAWNSPLHF. The CDR3 DNA follows: TGTGCCAGCAGTGAACGGGGGGCTGCTTGGAATTCACCCCTCCACTTT.